The 14 T cell receptor beta chains below come from one sample, sequenced in a study of OX40 agonist ivuxolimab in advanced cancers. The method was immunoSEQ multiplex PCR; TCRdb's version includes in-frame clones alone and lacks a portion of them. The table shows around 140,000 clones, with just over 90% occurring only once. Source: CD4+ or CD8+ T cells sorted from blood, taken in a trial of the OX40 agonist ivuxolimab. The receptors were gathered from an adult with an advanced solid tumor such as melanoma, head and neck, liver or kidney cancer.

This chain joins TRBV27 and TRBJ2-3, with D tentatively TRBD2 (6 bases). Germline V gene lookup returns CDR1 MNHEY and CDR2 SMNVEV (reference sequence). Trimming removed 2 bases from V and 12 bases from J, with 12 bases in between. This CDR3 is built from 12 residues. The CDR3 region has the DNA TGTGCCAGCAGTTTAGGGGGACTTCAACAGTATTTT. Protein product: CASSLGGLQQYF.

This chain uses TRBV18 with TRBJ1-5; D is unclear. This CDR3 has 12 amino acids. Trimming pared 5 bases from V and 12 bases from J, leaving 14 bases between. CDR1 is KGHSH, CDR2 LQKENI, per germline. The CDR3 loop reads CASSTDNGNQHF. The CDR3 nucleotides read TGTGCCAGCTCAACTGACAATGGTAACCAGCATTTT.

The rearrangement uses TRBV29-1 and TRBJ2-1, with no clear D. Trimming took off 4 bases at V and 6 bases at J, with 13 bases between the two ends. The V gene's germline CDR1 is SQVTM and CDR2 ANQGSEA. The CDR3 contains 13 residues. CDR3 region: CSVGPRVLNEQFF. The DNA of the CDR3 is TGCAGCGTTGGGCCTAGAGTTCTCAATGAGCAGTTCTTC.

The rearrangement joins TRBV28 to TRBJ1-2; no firm D call. This CDR3 is built from 11 residues. Germline CDR1 is MDHEN and CDR2 is SYDVKM. Trimming cost V 5 bases and J 4 bases, with 5 bases left between them. DNA of the CDR3: TGTGCCAGCAGTCGGGGCTATGGCTACACCTTC. Translation gives CASSRGYGYTF.

The chain links TRBV14 to TRBJ2-1; 9 nucleotides match TRBD2. CDR1 is SGHDN and CDR2 is FVKESK in the germline V gene. The CDR3 runs to 20 residues. After removal of 1 base from V and 0 bases from J, the junction contained 13 bases not matched to a gene. The CDR3 sequence is CASSQGTRLAVYSSYNEQFF. As DNA, the CDR3 is TGTGCCAGCAGCCAAGGAACGCGACTAGCGGTCTACAGCTCCTACAATGAGCAGTTCTTC.

This clone was picked up one time. The gene calls are TRBV14 and TRBJ2-5, with a weak D call TRBD2 (6 bases). The CDR3 runs 14 residues. The V gene's germline CDR1 is SGHDN and CDR2 FVKESK. V was shortened by 1 base and J by 5 bases, with 11 bases between the two germline ends. The CDR3: CASSQVSGVETQYF. The CDR3 DNA follows: TGTGCCAGCAGCCAAGTTTCGGGAGTGGAGACCCAGTACTTC.

This chain connects TRBV28 to TRBJ1-4; maybe TRBD1 (6 bases). Looked up from germline, CDR1 is MDHEN and CDR2 is SYDVKM. V was clipped by 3 bases and J by 6 bases, with 11 bases between them. The CDR3 is made up of 14 amino acids. The DNA for the CDR3 is TGTGCCAGCAGTTTGGGGGGGGCGGATGAAAAACTGTTTTTT. It is translated as CASSLGGADEKLFF.

The chain is built from TRBV18 and TRBJ2-2; 10 positions agree with TRBD2. Germline lookup yields CDR1 KGHSH and CDR2 LQKENI. Trimming took 4 bases from V and 4 from J; bases not matched to a gene: 6. This CDR3 region has 16 residues. The CDR3 sequence is CASSQLAGVSTGELFF. CDR3 sequence (DNA): TGTGCCAGCTCACAGCTAGCGGGAGTATCCACCGGGGAGCTGTTTTTT.

This clone was counted ten times or more. The chain carries TRBV10-1 and TRBJ2-7; TRBD2 is a possible D gene (5 bases). The CDR3 is 11 amino acids. The V and J ends lost 5 bases and 12 bases respectively, with 14 bases between them. The V gene's germline CDR1 is WNHNN and CDR2 SYGVQD (reference sequence). CDR3 sequence reads: CASSSGMVLYF. The CDR3 DNA reads TGCGCCAGCAGTTCCGGGATGGTGTTGTACTTC.

The rearrangement joins TRBV9 to TRBJ2-2; D tentatively reads TRBD1 or TRBD2 (5 bases each). The CDR3 spans 14 residues. Germline CDR1 reads SGDLS; CDR2 reads YYNGEE. Trimming took 0 bases from V and 6 from J, leaving 9 bases between them. CDR3 loop: CASSVGGTPGELFF. CDR3 nucleotide sequence: TGTGCCAGCAGCGTAGGGGGGACCCCCGGGGAGCTGTTTTTT.

V and J are TRBV7-9 and TRBJ1-6; the D is unclear. Trimming removed 0 bases at V and 12 bases at J, with 21 bases between. This CDR3 region has 17 residues. In germline, CDR1 is SEHNR, CDR2 FQNEAQ (reference sequence). CDR3: CASSLAQLGTLALPLHF. The CDR3 DNA is TGTGCCAGCAGCTTAGCGCAATTAGGCACCCTGGCCCTACCCCTCCACTTT.

The chain recombines TRBV7-9 with TRBJ1-2; a possible D gene is TRBD1 (5 bases). V shed 3 bases and J shed 1 base, with 15 bases lying between them. Germline V CDR1 and CDR2: SEHNR, FQNEAQ (reference sequence). The CDR3 is made up of 16 amino acids. The CDR3 DNA reads as TGTGCCAGCAGCTTGTGGGACTCGGTGGGTAACTATGGCTACACCTTC. It specifies CASSLWDSVGNYGYTF.

This clone has only one observation. V gene TRBV5-8 combines with J gene TRBJ2-3; no definite D call. CDR1 is SGHTS and CDR2 is YDEGEE in the germline V gene. Deletions cut 4 bases from V and 0 bases from J, with 9 bases between. The CDR3 is made up of 14 amino acids. The CDR3 region has the DNA TGTGCCAGCAGCCCCATGGGAAGCACAGATACGCAGTATTTT. Translating it yields CASSPMGSTDTQYF. The whole variable domain, remainder taken from reference TRBV5-8 and TRBJ2-3, is EAGVTQSPTHLIKTRGQQATLRCSPISGHTSVYWYQQALGLGLQFLLWYDEGEERNRGNFPPRFSGRQFPNYSSELNVNALELEDSALYLCASSPMGSTDTQYFGPGTRLTVL.

The chain combines TRBV5-6 with TRBJ2-7, with 7 bases matching TRBD2. Trimming at V came to 3 bases and at J to 2 bases, leaving 5 bases not matched to a gene. The CDR3 runs 14 residues. Germline-derived CDR1 and CDR2 are SGHDT and YYEEEE. CDR3 loop: CASSWSSGTYEQYF. In DNA, the CDR3 is TGTGCCAGCAGCTGGTCTAGCGGAACCTACGAGCAGTACTTC.